Here is one TCR beta chain with its context. In the original processing: Amplification from reference gene primers served as the basis for estimated nucleated cell counts. Libraries were prepared by immunoSEQ multiplex PCR; TCRdb keeps only in-frame clonotypes and omits some of them. V and J calls and clone size come straight from that table; D and trimming were deduced from the DNA. The sample has 95,000 to 150,000 clones; about four fifths are singletons. The CDR3 is 15 residues long. V was trimmed by 1 base and J by 3 bases, leaving 13 bases between them. Looked up from germline, CDR1 is MNHNS and CDR2 is SASEGT. This record belongs to a study of blood T cell repertoires in COVID-19. Study-level background: From the United States, Italy and Spain came samples of acute and convalescent COVID-19. T cells, B-cell-depleted T cells, or PBMCs supplied cDNA or gDNA.

Sequencing input: peripheral blood. The chain uses TRBV6-1 and TRBJ2-7; D gene uncertain. The TCR comes from a man in his 60s with active or convalescent COVID-19. The CDR3 region is CASSEELTVGYEQYF. In DNA, the CDR3 is TGTGCCAGCAGTGAAGAGTTGACTGTCGGCTACGAGCAGTACTTC.